This is a list of T cell receptor beta chains from one sample in a study of blood T cell repertoires in COVID-19. The repertoire was sequenced with immunoSEQ multiplex PCR; TCRdb's copy has only in-frame clones and lacks some. The sample carries around 38,000 clones, approximately 90% recorded once. Sequencing input: peripheral blood. These receptors all stem from a human donor in a cohort sampled during active COVID-19. CDR3s include the opening cysteine and the closing phenylalanine or tryptophan. A D gene is named only where the DNA matches it firmly. Clone size is not always given. Where it is, it says once, few, many or a class for expanded clones.

len: 14
abundance: once
d_gene: .
v_gene: TRBV5-4
j_gene: TRBJ1-3
CDR3nt: TGTGCCAGCAGCTTGGCAGGCTCGCGGGGCACCATATATTTT
CDR3aa: CASSLAGSRGTIYF

len: 14
abundance: .
d_gene: .
v_gene: TRBV6-6
j_gene: TRBJ2-3
CDR3nt: TGTGCCACCCAGCGGGCTGCTCAGACAGATACGCAGTATTTT
CDR3aa: CATQRAAQTDTQYF

len: 14
abundance: once
d_gene: TRBD2
v_gene: TRBV5-8
j_gene: TRBJ2-5
CDR3nt: TGTGCCAGCAGCCGTAGCGGGAGTGGGGAGACCCAGTACTTC
CDR3aa: CASSRSGSGETQYF

len: 13
abundance: .
d_gene: .
v_gene: TRBV5-4
j_gene: TRBJ2-7
CDR3nt: TGTGCCAGCAGCGGGACACCCTCCTACGAGCAGTACTTC
CDR3aa: CASSGTPSYEQYF

len: 16
abundance: .
d_gene: TRBD1
v_gene: TRBV29-1
j_gene: TRBJ2-1
CDR3nt: TGCAGCGTTGAAGACGCTTCCGGGACAGGTTACAATGAGCAGTTCTTC
CDR3aa: CSVEDASGTGYNEQFF

len: 14
abundance: .
d_gene: TRBD2
v_gene: TRBV2
j_gene: TRBJ2-1
CDR3nt: TGTGCCAGCTCCTTCGGACTAGGGAGCTATGAGCAGTTCTTC
CDR3aa: CASSFGLGSYEQFF

len: 16
abundance: .
d_gene: .
v_gene: TRBV19
j_gene: TRBJ2-6
CDR3nt: TGTGCCAGTAGTCTCATGGGGGCCCCTGGGGCCAACGTCCTGACTTTC
CDR3aa: CASSLMGAPGANVLTF

len: 14
abundance: few
d_gene: .
v_gene: TRBV29-1
j_gene: TRBJ1-5
CDR3nt: TGCAGCGCCGGAGGTGGGGAGAACAATCAGCCCCAGCATTTT
CDR3aa: CSAGGGENNQPQHF

len: 14
abundance: once
d_gene: .
v_gene: TRBV5-1
j_gene: TRBJ2-1
CDR3nt: TGCGCCAGCACCGAGGACTCGATCTACAATGAGCAGTTCTTC
CDR3aa: CASTEDSIYNEQFF

len: 14
abundance: few
d_gene: .
v_gene: TRBV19
j_gene: TRBJ1-2
CDR3nt: TGTGCCAGTAGTCCCGAAGGCCGGGTCCCCGGCTACACCTTC
CDR3aa: CASSPEGRVPGYTF

len: 15
abundance: .
d_gene: .
v_gene: TRBV19
j_gene: TRBJ1-6
CDR3nt: TGTGCCAGTGCTGCTCCAGGGCTGTATAATTCACCCCTCCACTTT
CDR3aa: CASAAPGLYNSPLHF

len: 16
abundance: .
d_gene: TRBD2
v_gene: TRBV10-3
j_gene: TRBJ2-3
CDR3nt: TGTGCCATCACCCCGACTAGCGGGGGGGCCACAGATACGCAGTATTTT
CDR3aa: CAITPTSGGATDTQYF

len: 16
abundance: .
d_gene: TRBD1
v_gene: TRBV27
j_gene: TRBJ1-1
CDR3nt: TGTGCCAGCAGTTTAAGGCAGGGGGCGCGAAACACTGAAGCTTTCTTT
CDR3aa: CASSLRQGARNTEAFF

len: 13
abundance: once
d_gene: .
v_gene: TRBV6-6
j_gene: TRBJ1-1
CDR3nt: TGTGCCAGCACCGTGACAGGAATCACTGAAGCTTTCTTT
CDR3aa: CASTVTGITEAFF

len: 17
abundance: .
d_gene: TRBD2
v_gene: TRBV3-1/TRBV3-2
j_gene: TRBJ2-2
CDR3nt: TGTGCCAGCAGCCAAGGGACCAGCGGGGTGAACACCGGGGAGCTGTTTTTT
CDR3aa: CASSQGTSGVNTGELFF

len: 16
abundance: .
d_gene: TRBD1
v_gene: TRBV7-9
j_gene: TRBJ1-4
CDR3nt: TGTGCCAGCAGGCGATTCCGGGACAGGGGCGGTGAAAAACTGTTTTTT
CDR3aa: CASRRFRDRGGEKLFF

len: 15
abundance: .
d_gene: .
v_gene: TRBV6-2/TRBV6-3
j_gene: TRBJ1-2
CDR3nt: TGTGCCAGCAGCCGCCGGGGGTCGGGGCCCTCCGGCTACACCTTC
CDR3aa: CASSRRGSGPSGYTF

len: 15
abundance: .
d_gene: TRBD2
v_gene: TRBV5-4
j_gene: TRBJ2-1
CDR3nt: TGTGCCAGCAGCTTGACTAGCGGGGTTTACAATGAGCAGTTCTTC
CDR3aa: CASSLTSGVYNEQFF